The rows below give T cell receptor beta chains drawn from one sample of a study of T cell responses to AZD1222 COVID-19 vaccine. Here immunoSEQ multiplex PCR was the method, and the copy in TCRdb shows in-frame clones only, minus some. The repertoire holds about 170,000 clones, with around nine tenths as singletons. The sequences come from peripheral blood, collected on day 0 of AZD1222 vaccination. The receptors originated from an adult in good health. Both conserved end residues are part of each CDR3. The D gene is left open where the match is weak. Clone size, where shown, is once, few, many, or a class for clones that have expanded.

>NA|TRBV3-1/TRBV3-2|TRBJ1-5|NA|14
CASSPHPGVQPQHF
TGTGCCAGCAGCCCCCACCCCGGGGTTCAGCCCCAGCATTTT
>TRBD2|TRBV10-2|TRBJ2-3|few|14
CASRDLAGGPPQYF
TGCGCCAGCAGGGACCTAGCGGGAGGGCCCCCGCAGTATTTT
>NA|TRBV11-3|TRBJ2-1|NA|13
CASSLSTLNEQFF
TGTGCCAGCAGCTTAAGCACCCTCAATGAGCAGTTCTTC
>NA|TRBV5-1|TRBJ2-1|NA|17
CASSLAPLGQRNNEQFF
TGCGCCAGCAGCTTGGCCCCTCTGGGCCAGCGGAACAATGAGCAGTTCTTC
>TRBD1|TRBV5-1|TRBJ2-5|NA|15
CASSPRQGLRETQYF
TGCGCCAGCAGCCCTCGACAGGGTTTACGGGAGACCCAGTACTTC
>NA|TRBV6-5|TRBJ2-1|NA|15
CASSLQSGPYNEQFF
TGTGCCAGCAGTCTTCAATCGGGACCCTACAATGAGCAGTTCTTC
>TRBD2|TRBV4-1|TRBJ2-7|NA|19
CASSQEGRELAGGSYEQYF
TGCGCCAGCAGCCAAGAAGGTCGGGAACTAGCGGGGGGCTCCTACGAGCAGTACTTC
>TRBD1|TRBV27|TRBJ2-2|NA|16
CASSLLDRGPAGELFF
TGTGCCAGCAGTTTACTGGACAGGGGGCCGGCCGGGGAGCTGTTTTTT
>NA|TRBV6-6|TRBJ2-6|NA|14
CASSLPSGANVLTF
TGTGCCAGCAGTCTCCCCTCTGGGGCCAACGTCCTGACTTTC
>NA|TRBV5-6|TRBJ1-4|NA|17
CASSLSWGKATNEKLFF
TGTGCCAGCAGCTTAAGCTGGGGGAAAGCAACTAATGAAAAACTGTTTTTT
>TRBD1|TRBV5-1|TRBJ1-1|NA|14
CASRTTGGNTEAFF
TGCGCCAGCAGGACCACAGGGGGGAACACTGAAGCTTTCTTT
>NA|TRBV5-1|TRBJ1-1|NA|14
CASSPLDLNTEAFF
TGCGCCAGCAGCCCCCTCGATCTGAACACTGAAGCTTTCTTT
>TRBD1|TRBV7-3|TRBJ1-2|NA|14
CASSLTPGGYGYTF
TGTGCCAGCAGCTTAACTCCAGGGGGCTATGGCTACACCTTC
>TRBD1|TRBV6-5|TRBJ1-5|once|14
CASSRDSRNQPQHF
TGTGCCAGCAGTCGGGACAGTCGCAATCAGCCCCAGCATTTT
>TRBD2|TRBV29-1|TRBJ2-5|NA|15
CSVAGLAGETETQYF
TGCAGCGTGGCGGGACTAGCGGGGGAGACGGAGACCCAGTACTTC
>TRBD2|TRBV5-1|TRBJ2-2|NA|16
CASSTGLAGNTGELFF
TGCGCCAGCAGCACCGGACTAGCGGGGAACACCGGGGAGCTGTTTTTT
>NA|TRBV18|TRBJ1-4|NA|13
CASSPQGREKLFF
TGTGCCAGCTCACCACAGGGGAGGGAAAAACTGTTTTTT
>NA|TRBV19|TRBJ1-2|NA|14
CASSSGRGNYGYTF
TGTGCCAGTAGTTCCGGACGGGGGAACTATGGCTACACCTTC
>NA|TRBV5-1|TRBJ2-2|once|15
CASSPRLPSGGELFF
TGCGCCAGCAGCCCGAGACTACCCAGCGGCGGGGAGCTGTTTTTT
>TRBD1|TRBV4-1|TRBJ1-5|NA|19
CASSQESSGGYYSNQPQHF
TGCGCCAGCAGCCAAGAATCCTCAGGGGGCTATTATAGCAATCAGCCCCAGCATTTT
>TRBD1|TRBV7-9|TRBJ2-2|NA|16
CASSLMTGGLNGELFF
TGTGCCAGCAGCTTAATGACAGGGGGTTTGAACGGGGAGCTGTTTTTT
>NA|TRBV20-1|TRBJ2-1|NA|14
CSASRRAAYNEQFF
TGCAGTGCTAGTCGGAGGGCTGCCTACAATGAGCAGTTCTTC
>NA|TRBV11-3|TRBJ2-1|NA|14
CASSAPRGWDGQFF
TGTGCCAGCAGCGCCCCCCGGGGGTGGGATGGGCAGTTCTTC
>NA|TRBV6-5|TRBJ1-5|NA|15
CASSLGGNSNQPQHF
TGTGCCAGCAGTTTGGGGGGGAATAGCAATCAGCCCCAGCATTTT